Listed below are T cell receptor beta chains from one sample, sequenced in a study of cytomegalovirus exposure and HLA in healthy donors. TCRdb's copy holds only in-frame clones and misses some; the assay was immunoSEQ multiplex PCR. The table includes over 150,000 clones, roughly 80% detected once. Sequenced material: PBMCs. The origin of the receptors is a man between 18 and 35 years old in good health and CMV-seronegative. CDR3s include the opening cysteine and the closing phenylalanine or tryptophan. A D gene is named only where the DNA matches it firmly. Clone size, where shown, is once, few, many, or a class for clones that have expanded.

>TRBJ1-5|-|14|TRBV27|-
TGTGCCAGCAGTTTAGACACCAGCAATCAGCCCCAGCATTTT
CASSLDTSNQPQHF
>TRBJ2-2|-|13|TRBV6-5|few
TGTGCCATAAAACAATCGAACACCGGGGAGCTGTTTTTT
CAIKQSNTGELFF
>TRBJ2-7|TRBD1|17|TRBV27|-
TGTGCCAGCAGCTTGGCCGCACCCGGGACAGCCTTCTACGAGCAGTACTTC
CASSLAAPGTAFYEQYF
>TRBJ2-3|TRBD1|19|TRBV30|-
TGTGCCTGGAGTGAAGGGTTTGTGGGACAGGGGGTCAGCACAGATACGCAGTATTTT
CAWSEGFVGQGVSTDTQYF
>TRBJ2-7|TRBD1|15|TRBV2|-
TGTGCCAGCAGTGAAGCCTGGACAGGGCCCTACGAGCAGTACTTC
CASSEAWTGPYEQYF
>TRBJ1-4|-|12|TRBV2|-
TGTGCCAGCATGGGCCCGGGGGAAAAACTGTTTTTT
CASMGPGEKLFF
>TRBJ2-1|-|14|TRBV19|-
TGTGCCAGTAGTATGGGTTGGACAGACAATGAGCAGTTCTTC
CASSMGWTDNEQFF
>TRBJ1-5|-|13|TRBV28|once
TGTGCCAGCAGTTTAACACAGAATCAGCCCCAGCATTTT
CASSLTQNQPQHF
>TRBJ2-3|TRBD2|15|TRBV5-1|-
TGCGCCAGCAGCCAAACGGGGGGGGACGGGGATACGCAGTATTTT
CASSQTGGDGDTQYF
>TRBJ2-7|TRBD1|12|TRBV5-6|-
TGTGCCAGCAGCTTGCCCCAGGGGGAGAGGTACTTC
CASSLPQGERYF
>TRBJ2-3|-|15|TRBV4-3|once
TGCGCCAGCAGCTTAGGAGGCGGTAGCACAGATACGCAGTATTTT
CASSLGGGSTDTQYF
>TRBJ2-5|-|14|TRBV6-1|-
TGTGCCAGCAGTGGAGACCCAGGGCGAGAGACCCAGTACTTC
CASSGDPGRETQYF
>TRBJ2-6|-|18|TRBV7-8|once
TGTGCCAGCAGCCCAGTGCGGGGTTTGGGGTCGGGGGCCAACGTCCTGACTTTC
CASSPVRGLGSGANVLTF
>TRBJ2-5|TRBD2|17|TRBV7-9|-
TGTTCCAGCAGCTTAGGTGTGGCTAGCGGGAGCCAAGAGACCCAGTACTTC
CSSSLGVASGSQETQYF
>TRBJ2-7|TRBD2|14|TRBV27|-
TGTGCCAGCAGCTTCAGCGGGAGATACGGCGAGCAGTACTTC
CASSFSGRYGEQYF
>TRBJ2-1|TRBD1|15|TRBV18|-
TGTGCCAGCTCACCCGGGACAGGCGGCTACAATGAGCAGTTCTTC
CASSPGTGGYNEQFF
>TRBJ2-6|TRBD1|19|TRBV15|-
TGTGCCACCAGCAGAGACCTGGGCCTGACAGGGGATGGGGCCAACGTCCTGACTTTC
CATSRDLGLTGDGANVLTF
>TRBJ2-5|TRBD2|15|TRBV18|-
TGTGCCAGCTCACAACAACCGGGGGAGGGAGAGACCCAGTACTTC
CASSQQPGEGETQYF
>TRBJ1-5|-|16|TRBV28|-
TGTGCCAGCAGTCCGCGGACTGATTATAGCAATCAGCCCCAGCATTTT
CASSPRTDYSNQPQHF
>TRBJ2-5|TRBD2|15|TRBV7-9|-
TGTGCCACCCTTGGGGCTAGCGGGAGTCTAGAGACCCAGTACTTC
CATLGASGSLETQYF
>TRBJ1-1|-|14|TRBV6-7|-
TGTGCCAGCAGTTACCTCACACATGACACTGAAGCTTTCTTT
CASSYLTHDTEAFF
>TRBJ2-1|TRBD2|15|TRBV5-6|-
TGTGCCAGCAGCTTAAGACTAGCAGCAGGAGATGAGCAGTTCTTC
CASSLRLAAGDEQFF
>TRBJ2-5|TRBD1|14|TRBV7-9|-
TGTGCCAGCAGCTTAGGGGCAGGGGGAGAGACCCAGTACTTC
CASSLGAGGETQYF
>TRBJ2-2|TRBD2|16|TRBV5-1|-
TGCGCCAGCAGCCCCTTAGCGGGAGGGCCCCCCGGGGAGCTGTTTTTT
CASSPLAGGPPGELFF
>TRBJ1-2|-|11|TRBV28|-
TGTGCCTCCGGGGGGGACTATGGCTACACCTTC
CASGGDYGYTF
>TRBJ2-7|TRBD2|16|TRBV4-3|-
TGCGCCAGCAGCCAAACGGGACTAGCGGCCTCCTACGAGCAGTACTTC
CASSQTGLAASYEQYF
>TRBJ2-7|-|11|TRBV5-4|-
TGTGCCAGCAGCTTAGGGGCGAGCAGGTACTTC
CASSLGASRYF
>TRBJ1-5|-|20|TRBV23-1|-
TGCGCCAGCAGTCCCAGGCGCCGTAGGCCCAAGCAATATAGCAATCAGCCCCAGCATTTT
CASSPRRRRPKQYSNQPQHF
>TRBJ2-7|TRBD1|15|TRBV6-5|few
TGTGCCAGCAGTTCTCCCCGCAGGGGGTCCTACGAGCAGTACTTC
CASSSPRRGSYEQYF